The clone carrying this TCR beta chain was detected only once. This entry is derived from a study of blood T cells in healthy people across ages. The CDR3 runs 13 residues. Germline V gives CDR1 MNHNY, CDR2 SVGAGI (reference sequence). The germline V and J ends were trimmed by 5 bases and 7 bases, with 14 bases remaining between them. Healthy Russian Caucasian donors spanned ages roughly 6 to 90 years. A J-beta primer mix and a sample-barcoded 5' primer were used in a second PCR of roughly 6 to 12 cycles. TCRdb reprocessed the 5' RACE reads with MiXCR, giving one entry per CDR3 protein. The sample lists around 650,000 distinct CDR3 sequences; roughly two fifths were seen once.

Sequencing was performed on blood. This clonotype was sampled from an elderly man in good health. V gene TRBV6-6 combines with J gene TRBJ1-2; D gene ambiguous. The CDR3 DNA is TGTGCCAGCAGTCCCTATGGAGCGGGTGGCTACACCTTC. Translated, it gives CASSPYGAGGYTF.